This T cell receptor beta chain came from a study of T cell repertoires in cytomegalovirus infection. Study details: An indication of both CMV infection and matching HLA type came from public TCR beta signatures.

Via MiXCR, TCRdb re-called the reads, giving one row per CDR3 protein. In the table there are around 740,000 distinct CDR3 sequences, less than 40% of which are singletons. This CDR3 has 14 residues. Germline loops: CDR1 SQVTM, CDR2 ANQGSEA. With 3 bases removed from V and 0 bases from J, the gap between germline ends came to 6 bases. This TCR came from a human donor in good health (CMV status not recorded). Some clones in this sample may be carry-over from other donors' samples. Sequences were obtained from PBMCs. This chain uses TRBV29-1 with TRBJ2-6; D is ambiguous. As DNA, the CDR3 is TGCAGCGTTGACGGCCCCTCTGGGGCCAACGTCCTGACTTTC. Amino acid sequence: CSVDGPSGANVLTF.